The present T cell receptor beta chain was sequenced within a study of STAT5B mutations in CD4+ large granular lymphocyte leukemia. The data were produced by immunoSEQ multiplex PCR, yet TCRdb's version contains in-frame clones alone and is incomplete. This repertoire shows tens of thousands of clones, roughly 79% found once; its top ten account for approximately 4.7%. V was shortened by 5 bases and J by 7 bases, with 18 bases between the two germline ends. The germline gives CDR1 SGHKS, CDR2 YYEKEE (reference sequence). This CDR3 comprises 14 residues. To note about this clone: As yet, its antigen is unknown.

Findings and caveats of the study: Compared with healthy controls (2/35), patient top clones favored TRBV06 (8/27). Higher CD4+ than CD8+ T-LGLL clonality might reflect small sample size. Patient CD4-sorted repertoires looked more clonal than healthy CD4+ repertoires, even without putative leukemic clones.

The chain employs TRBV5-5 and TRBJ1-1, with D possibly matching TRBD1 (6 bases). Sequenced sample: CD4+ T cells from blood buffy coats. The receptor comes from a human donor in good health. Written as DNA, the CDR3 is TGTGCCAGCAGTTATGGGAGGGGGAGCCATGAAGCTTTCTTT. Protein product: CASSYGRGSHEAFF.